This entry lists 23 T cell receptor beta chains sequenced from one sample in a study of human T cells and chemical hapten exposure. Noted time point: patch test 1, 2 weeks after DPC sensitization. Treatment specified: therapeutic diphenylcyclopropenone sensitization with weekly scalp DPC. TCRdb independently ran MiXCR on the RACE reads; one entry per CDR3 protein. The sample comprises some 350,000 distinct CDR3 sequences, roughly 6.9% of which are singletons, and roughly 7.9% rests with the top ten. The starting material was whole blood, obtained in connection with sensitization to the hapten diphenylcyclopropenone (DPC). These receptors were collected from a woman under 30 with alopecia areata. Some clones in this sample may be carry-over from other donors' samples.

This clonotype appeared a single time. Being one base from a much bigger clone, this may be a read error. The J gene is TRBJ2-1, the V gene TRBV29-1, with 10 bases matching TRBD2. This CDR3 comprises 13 residues. Per germline, CDR1 SQVTM and CDR2 ANQGSEA. The CDR3 DNA sequence: TGCAGCGTTGGAGCGGGGGGGAGTGTCGAGCAGATCTTC. Its protein is CSVGAGGSVEQIF.

A few counts support this clonotype. The V gene is TRBV15, the J gene TRBJ1-4, with 9 bases fitting TRBD1. The V gene's germline CDR1 is LNHNV and CDR2 YYDKDF (reference sequence). V gave up 1 base and J gave up 0 bases; unmatched junction bases: 9. The CDR3 loop spans 19 amino acids. This chain's CDR3 is CATSRAHPGQGTTNEKLFF. The CDR3 DNA reads as TGTGCCACCAGCAGAGCCCACCCGGGACAGGGAACAACTAATGAAAAACTGTTTTTT.

The chain joins TRBV2 to TRBJ1-1; D uncertain. With 6 bases removed from V and 5 bases from J, the gap between germline ends came to 7 bases. Germline loops: CDR1 SNHLY, CDR2 FYNNEI. The CDR3 sequence is 11 residues long. This chain's CDR3 is CASRMWTEAFF. CDR3 nucleotides: TGTGCCAGCAGAATGTGGACTGAAGCTTTCTTT.

The chain links TRBV20-1 to TRBJ1-6; 8 positions agree with TRBD1. The CDR3 sequence is 14 residues long. The germline gives CDR1 DFQATT, CDR2 SNEGSKA (reference sequence). V lost 3 bases and J lost 6; bases outside the gene matches: 4. CDR3 coding DNA: TGCAGTGCTAGCCAGGGGGCAGGTAATTCACCCCTCCACTTT. This translates into CSASQGAGNSPLHF.

CDR3 loop: CASSQRRVGFTEAFF. The CDR3 DNA sequence: TGTGCCAGCAGCCAAAGAAGAGTGGGGTTTACTGAAGCTTTCTTT. The rearrangement links TRBV14 to TRBJ1-1; unclear D gene. The CDR3 runs to 15 residues. Trimming shortened V by 2 bases and J by 5 bases, and 15 bases separated the two germline ends. Germline V gives CDR1 SGHDN, CDR2 FVKESK.

This clonotype was recorded a few times. A much larger clone sits a single nucleotide away, making a read error possible. J is TRBJ2-5 and V is TRBV12-3 or TRBV12-4; D not certain. The CDR3 length is 14 residues. V was clipped by 2 bases and J by 1 base, with 8 bases between them. CDR3 sequence (DNA): TGTGCCAGCAGTTTAACCACCCCCCAAGAGACCCAGTACTTC. It is translated as CASSLTTPQETQYF.

This clonotype was seen more than once but under ten times. The chain recombines TRBV12-3 or TRBV12-4 with TRBJ2-2; a possible D gene is TRBD2 (5 bases). V lost 6 bases and J lost 0, with 14 bases in between. CDR3 length: 16 amino acids. The CDR3 sequence: CASRRGGSPNTGELFF. CDR3 coding DNA: TGTGCCAGCAGACGGGGTGGCTCCCCGAACACCGGGGAGCTGTTTTTT.

In its sample, this clonotype was seen many times. The chain is built from TRBV6-4 and TRBJ2-3; 12 bases map to TRBD2. The CDR3 consists of 16 residues. V gave up 5 bases and J gave up 6 bases; unmatched junction bases: 9. Germline values: CDR1 MRHNA, CDR2 SNTAGT. Written as DNA, the CDR3 is TGTGCCAGCAGTCCCTCTAGCGGGGGGGCTCTGGATACGCAGTATTTT. Its translation: CASSPSSGGALDTQYF.

This clonotype was seen at least ten times. The chain has TRBV20-1 and TRBJ2-7; D not certain. Germline V gives CDR1 DFQATT, CDR2 SNEGSKA (reference sequence). Trimming shortened V by 3 bases and J by 0 bases, and 9 bases separated the two germline ends. The CDR3 loop spans 13 amino acids. The DNA of the CDR3 is TGCAGTGCTAGGTTTGGCAGCTCCTACGAGCAGTACTTC. Protein product: CSARFGSSYEQYF.

In this sample, this clonotype turned up many times. This chain joins TRBV6-5 and TRBJ2-7; D is possibly TRBD1 or TRBD2 (5 bases each). The CDR3 covers 14 residues. V was trimmed by 11 bases and J by 6 bases, leaving 23 bases between them. Germline CDR1 is MNHEY and CDR2 is SVGAGI. CDR3 protein: CASRRGRALTEQYF. The CDR3 DNA follows: TGTGCCTCGCGACGGGGCAGGGCCCTAACCGAGCAGTACTTC.

This clonotype was found a few times. This sequence joins TRBV11-2 and TRBJ1-1, with D unclear. V was clipped by 2 bases and J by 4 bases, with 11 bases between them. CDR1 and CDR2 (germline): SGHAT, FQNNGV. The CDR3 is 14 amino acids. CDR3 loop: CASSLQAGGTEAFF. The CDR3 DNA is TGTGCCAGCAGCTTACAGGCGGGTGGCACTGAAGCTTTCTTT.

This chain joins TRBV12-3 or TRBV12-4 and TRBJ1-4; D is unclear. The CDR3 has 11 amino acids. V lost 1 base and J 12 bases, leaving 6 bases between the germline ends. CDR3 sequence (DNA): TGTGCCAGCAGTTTAGGACATCAACTGTTTTTT. Amino acids: CASSLGHQLFF.

Ten or more counts support this clonotype. This chain's CDR3 is CASSYGGGVDTEAFF. As DNA, the CDR3 is TGTGCCAGCAGTTACGGGGGAGGGGTCGACACTGAAGCTTTCTTT. The gene calls are TRBV6-5 and TRBJ1-1, with D maybe TRBD1 (5 bases). The germline CDR1 and CDR2 sequences are MNHEY and SVGAGI. The V gene lost 2 bases and the J gene lost 3 bases, with 13 bases spanning the gap. The CDR3 is made up of 15 amino acids.

This chain joins TRBV7-2 and TRBJ1-1, with D perhaps TRBD1 (5 bases). The V end lost 2 bases, the J end lost 3 bases, and 13 bases lay between the germline ends. The length of the CDR3 is 15 residues. The germline V gene has CDR1 SGHTA and CDR2 FQGNSA. CDR3 residues: CASSLQRGRDTEAFF. CDR3 DNA: TGTGCCAGCAGCTTACAACGGGGCAGGGACACTGAAGCTTTCTTT.

This clonotype was seen repeatedly, ten times or more. The CDR3 coding sequence is TGTGCCAGCGCGATTCTGGGCCCCACAGATACGCAGTATTTT. This codes for CASAILGPTDTQYF. The V call is TRBV7-2, the J call TRBJ2-3; D remains unclear. From germline, CDR1 is SGHTA and CDR2 FQGNSA. The CDR3 is 14 residues long. V lost 8 bases to trimming and J lost 2 bases, with 14 bases between them.

This clonotype was observed a few times. The chain links TRBV2 to TRBJ2-1; D is uncertain. Trimming took off 1 base at V and 3 bases at J, with 10 bases between the two ends. The CDR3 covers 15 residues. Looked up from germline, CDR1 is SNHLY and CDR2 is FYNNEI. The CDR3 reads CASSEDSLFYNEQFF. As DNA, the CDR3 is TGTGCCAGCAGTGAAGACAGTCTTTTCTACAATGAGCAGTTCTTC.

This clonotype was counted between two and nine times. The V call is TRBV6-1, the J call TRBJ2-3, with 10 bases matching TRBD2. Per the germline V gene, CDR1 is MNHNS and CDR2 is SASEGT. The CDR3 covers 15 residues. V shed 6 bases and J 4 bases; nucleotides not matched to a gene: 7. In DNA, the CDR3 is TGTGCCAGCAGGGATGGACTAGCGGCCCCAGATACGCAGTATTTT. Amino acid sequence: CASRDGLAAPDTQYF.

This clonotype appeared a few times. The chain combines TRBV14 with TRBJ1-2; weak D call: TRBD1 (6 bases). Germline V CDR1 and CDR2: SGHDN, FVKESK. V lost 4 bases and J 7 bases, leaving 19 bases between the germline ends. The CDR3 has 15 amino acids. The DNA for the CDR3 is TGTGCCAGCAGCCCATCCCAAACAGGGATTAGTGGCTACACCTTC. Encoded protein: CASSPSQTGISGYTF.

The genes are TRBV6-2 or TRBV6-3 and TRBJ2-1, with a possible D match to TRBD1 (5 bases). CDR3 length: 15 residues. Germline V lookup: CDR1 MNHEY, CDR2 SVGEGT. Trimming removed 3 bases at V and 8 bases at J, with 17 bases between. CDR3 DNA sequence: TGTGCCAGCAGTTATAGGGGCAGGGCGACGGATGAGCAGTTCTTC. Translating it yields CASSYRGRATDEQFF.

The table lists this clonotype with a few counts. The rearrangement links TRBV18 to TRBJ1-2; 9 nucleotides line up with TRBD1. V lost 6 bases and J lost 3; bases outside the gene matches: 5. CDR1 and CDR2 from the germline V gene are KGHSH and LQKENI. This CDR3 is built from 14 residues. The CDR3 is CASSAGQGDYGYTF. CDR3 in DNA: TGTGCCAGCTCGGCGGGACAGGGTGACTATGGCTACACCTTC.

This clonotype was found a few times. The chain couples TRBV20-1 to TRBJ1-5, with a weak D call TRBD1 (6 bases). Germline CDR1 reads DFQATT; CDR2 reads SNEGSKA (reference sequence). V was shortened by 5 bases and J by 1 base, with 15 bases between the two germline ends. The length of the CDR3 is 15 residues. The CDR3 here is CSAGTRQESNQPQHF. CDR3 nucleotides: TGCAGTGCTGGGACCCGACAGGAGAGCAATCAGCCCCAGCATTTT.

The chain is built from TRBV10-3 and TRBJ1-3; 9 nucleotides agree with TRBD1. Germline CDR1 is ENHRY and CDR2 is SYGVKD. CDR3 length: 13 residues. V gave up 5 bases and J gave up 8 bases; unmatched junction bases: 4. The CDR3 bases are TGTGCCATCAGTTGGACAGGGGAAGACACCATATATTTT. As protein: CAISWTGEDTIYF.

This chain uses TRBV2 with TRBJ2-3; D is unclear. Trimming cost V 3 bases and J 2 bases, with 6 bases left between them. Germline V gives CDR1 SNHLY, CDR2 FYNNEI. The CDR3 is 13 amino acids. The CDR3 DNA reads as TGTGCCAGCAGTGAGGTTATCACAGATACGCAGTATTTT. It codes for CASSEVITDTQYF.